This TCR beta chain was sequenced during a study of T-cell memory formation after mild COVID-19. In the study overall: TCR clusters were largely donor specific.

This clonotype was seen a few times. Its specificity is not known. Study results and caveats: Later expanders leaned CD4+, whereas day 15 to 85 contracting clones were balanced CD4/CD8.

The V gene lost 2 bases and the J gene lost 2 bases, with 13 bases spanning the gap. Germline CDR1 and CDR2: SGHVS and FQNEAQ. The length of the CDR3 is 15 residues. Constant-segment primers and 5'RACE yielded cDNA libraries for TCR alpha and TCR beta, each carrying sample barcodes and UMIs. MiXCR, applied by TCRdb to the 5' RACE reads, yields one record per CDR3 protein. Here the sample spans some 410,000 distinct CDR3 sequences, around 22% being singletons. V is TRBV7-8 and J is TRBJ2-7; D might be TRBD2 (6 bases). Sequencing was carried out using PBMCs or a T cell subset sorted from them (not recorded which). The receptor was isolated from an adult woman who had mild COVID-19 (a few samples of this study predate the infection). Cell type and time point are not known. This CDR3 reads CASSLIRENPYEQYF. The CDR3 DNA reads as TGTGCCAGCAGCTTAATCCGGGAGAATCCCTACGAGCAGTACTTC.